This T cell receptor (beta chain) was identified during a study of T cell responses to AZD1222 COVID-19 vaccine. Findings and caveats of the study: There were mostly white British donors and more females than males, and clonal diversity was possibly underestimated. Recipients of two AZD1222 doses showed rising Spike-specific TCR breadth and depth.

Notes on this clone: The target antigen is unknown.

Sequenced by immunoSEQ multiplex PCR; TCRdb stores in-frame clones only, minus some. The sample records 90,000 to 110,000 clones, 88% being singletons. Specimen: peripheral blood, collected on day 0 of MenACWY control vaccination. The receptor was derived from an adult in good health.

CDR3 in amino acids: CASSEQGRGTDTQYF. The CDR3 DNA reads TGCGCCAGCAGTGAGCAGGGGCGAGGCACAGATACGCAGTATTTT. The chain recombines TRBV10-2 with TRBJ2-3; a weak D match, TRBD1 (6 bases). Trimming shortened V by 2 bases and J by 1 base, and 10 bases separated the two germline ends. The CDR3 runs 15 residues. Germline lookup yields CDR1 WSHSY and CDR2 SAAADI.